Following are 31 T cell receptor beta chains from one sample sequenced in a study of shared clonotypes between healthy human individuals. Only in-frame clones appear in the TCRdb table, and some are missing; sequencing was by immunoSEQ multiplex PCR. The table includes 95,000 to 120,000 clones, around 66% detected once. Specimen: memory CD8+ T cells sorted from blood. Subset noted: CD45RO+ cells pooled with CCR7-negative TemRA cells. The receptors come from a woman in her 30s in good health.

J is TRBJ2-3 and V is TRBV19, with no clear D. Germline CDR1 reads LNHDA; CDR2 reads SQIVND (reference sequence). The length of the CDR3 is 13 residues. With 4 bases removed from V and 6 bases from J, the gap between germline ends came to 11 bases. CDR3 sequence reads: CASSRTVWDTQYF. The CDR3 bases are TGTGCCAGTAGTAGGACGGTGTGGGATACGCAGTATTTT.

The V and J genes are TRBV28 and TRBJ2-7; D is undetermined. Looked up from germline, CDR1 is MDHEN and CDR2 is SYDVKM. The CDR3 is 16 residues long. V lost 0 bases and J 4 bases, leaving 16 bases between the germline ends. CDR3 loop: CASSLCICEFGYEQYF. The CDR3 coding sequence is TGTGCCAGCAGTTTATGCATCTGTGAATTCGGGTACGAGCAGTACTTC.

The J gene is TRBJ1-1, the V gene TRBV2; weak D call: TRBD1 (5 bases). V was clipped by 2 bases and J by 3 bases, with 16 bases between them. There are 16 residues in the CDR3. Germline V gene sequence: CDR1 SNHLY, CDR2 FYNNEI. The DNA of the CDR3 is TGTGCCAGCAGTGAATGGGGTGGCAGGGCCGACACTGAAGCTTTCTTT. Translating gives CASSEWGGRADTEAFF.

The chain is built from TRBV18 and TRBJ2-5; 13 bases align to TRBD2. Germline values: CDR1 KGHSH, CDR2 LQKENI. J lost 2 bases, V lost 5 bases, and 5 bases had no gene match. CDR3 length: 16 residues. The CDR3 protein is CASSRTSGRVQETQYF. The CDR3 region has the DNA TGTGCCAGCTCAAGGACTAGCGGGAGAGTACAAGAGACCCAGTACTTC.

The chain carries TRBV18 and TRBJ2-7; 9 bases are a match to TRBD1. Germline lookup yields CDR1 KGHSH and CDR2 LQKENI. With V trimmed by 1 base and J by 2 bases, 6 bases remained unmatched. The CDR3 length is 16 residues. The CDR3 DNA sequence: TGTGCCAGCTCACCACAGGAGACAGGGGGGCCCTACGAGCAGTACTTC. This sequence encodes CASSPQETGGPYEQYF. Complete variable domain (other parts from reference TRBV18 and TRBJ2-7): NAGVMQNPRHLVRRRGQEARLRCSPMKGHSHVYWYRQLPEEGLKFMVYLQKENIIDESGMPKERFSAEFPKEGPSILRIQQVVRGDSAAYFCASSPQETGGPYEQYFGPGTRLTVT.

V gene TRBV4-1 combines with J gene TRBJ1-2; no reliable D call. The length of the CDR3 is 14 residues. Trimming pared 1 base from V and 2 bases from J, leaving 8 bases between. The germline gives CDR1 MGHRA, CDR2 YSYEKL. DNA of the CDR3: TGCGCCAGCAGCCAAGTGGTAGGGAACTATGGCTACACCTTC. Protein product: CASSQVVGNYGYTF.

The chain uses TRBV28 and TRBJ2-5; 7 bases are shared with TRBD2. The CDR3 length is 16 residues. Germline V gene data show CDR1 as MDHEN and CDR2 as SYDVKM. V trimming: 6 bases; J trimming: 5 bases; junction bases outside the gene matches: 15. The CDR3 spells CASRVLGRALRETQYF. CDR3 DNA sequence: TGTGCCAGCAGGGTACTGGGGAGGGCCCTCCGGGAGACCCAGTACTTC.

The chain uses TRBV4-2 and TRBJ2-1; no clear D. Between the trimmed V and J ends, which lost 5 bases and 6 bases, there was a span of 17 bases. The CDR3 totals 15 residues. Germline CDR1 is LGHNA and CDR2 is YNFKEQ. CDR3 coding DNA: TGTGCCAGCAGCACCCCCGGTGGGTCACCCAATGAGCAGTTCTTC. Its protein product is CASSTPGGSPNEQFF.

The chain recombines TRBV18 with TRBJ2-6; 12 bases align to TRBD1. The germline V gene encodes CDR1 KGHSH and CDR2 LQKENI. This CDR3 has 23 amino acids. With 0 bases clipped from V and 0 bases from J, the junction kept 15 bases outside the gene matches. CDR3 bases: TGTGCCAGCTCACCACCTGGGGACAGGGGGCACAGACGAATCGACTCTGGGGCCAACGTCCTGACTTTC. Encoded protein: CASSPPGDRGHRRIDSGANVLTF.

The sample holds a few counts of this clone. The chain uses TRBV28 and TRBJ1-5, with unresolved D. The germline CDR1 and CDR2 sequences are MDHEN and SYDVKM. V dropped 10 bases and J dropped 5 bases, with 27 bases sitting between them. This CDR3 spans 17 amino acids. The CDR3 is CAISAAVSVWWHQPQHF. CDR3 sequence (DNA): TGTGCCATCTCAGCTGCGGTCTCCGTATGGTGGCATCAGCCCCAGCATTTT.

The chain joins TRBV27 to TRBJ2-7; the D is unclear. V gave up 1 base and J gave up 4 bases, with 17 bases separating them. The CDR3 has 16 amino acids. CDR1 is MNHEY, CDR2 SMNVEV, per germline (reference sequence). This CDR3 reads CASSLFFLDGIYEQYF. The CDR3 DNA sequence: TGTGCCAGCAGTTTATTCTTCCTAGATGGGATTTACGAGCAGTACTTC.

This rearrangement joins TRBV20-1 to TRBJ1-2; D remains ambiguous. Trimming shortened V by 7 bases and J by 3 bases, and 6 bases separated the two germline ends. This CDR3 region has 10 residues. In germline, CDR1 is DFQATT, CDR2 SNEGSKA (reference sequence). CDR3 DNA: TGCAGTGTCGAGGACTATGGCTACACCTTC. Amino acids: CSVEDYGYTF.

CDR3 bases: TGTGCCAGCAGCTTAGAAGTTTGGCAGGGTGAATTTGGGGCCAACGTCCTGACTTTC. Encoded protein: CASSLEVWQGEFGANVLTF. This chain uses TRBV7-9 with TRBJ2-6, with D tentatively TRBD1 (5 bases). Trimming stripped 1 base from V and 3 bases from J, with 19 bases between. The CDR3 spans 19 residues. From germline, CDR1 is SEHNR and CDR2 FQNEAQ (reference sequence).

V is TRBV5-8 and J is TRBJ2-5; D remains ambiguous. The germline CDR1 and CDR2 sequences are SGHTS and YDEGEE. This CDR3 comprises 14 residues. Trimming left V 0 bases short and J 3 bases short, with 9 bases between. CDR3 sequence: CASSLEPREETQYF. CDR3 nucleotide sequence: TGTGCCAGCAGCTTGGAACCCCGTGAAGAGACCCAGTACTTC.

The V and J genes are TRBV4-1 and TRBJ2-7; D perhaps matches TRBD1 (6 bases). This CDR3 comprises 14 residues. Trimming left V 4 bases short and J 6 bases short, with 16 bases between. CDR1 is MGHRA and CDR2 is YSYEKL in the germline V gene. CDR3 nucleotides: TGCGCCAGCAGCCTTGGGACATCTAGGAGCGAGCAGTACTTC. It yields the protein CASSLGTSRSEQYF.

CDR3 amino acids: CASSLERRGRGLETQYF. The CDR3 DNA follows: TGTGCCAGCAGCTTAGAACGGCGTGGCAGGGGGCTCGAGACCCAGTACTTC. The V call is TRBV11-2, the J call TRBJ2-5, with 8 bases lining up with TRBD1. This CDR3 region has 17 residues. The J segment lost 5 bases and the V segment lost 0 bases, leaving 11 bases of the junction unmatched. Germline CDR1 SGHAT, CDR2 FQNNGV. The full variable domain, its missing parts supplied by reference TRBV11-2 and TRBJ2-5, is EAGVAQSPRYKIIEKRQSVAFWCNPISGHATLYWYQQILGQGPKLLIQFQNNGVVDDSQLPKDRFSAERLKGVDSTLKIQPAKLEDSAVYLCASSLERRGRGLETQYFGPGTRLLVL.

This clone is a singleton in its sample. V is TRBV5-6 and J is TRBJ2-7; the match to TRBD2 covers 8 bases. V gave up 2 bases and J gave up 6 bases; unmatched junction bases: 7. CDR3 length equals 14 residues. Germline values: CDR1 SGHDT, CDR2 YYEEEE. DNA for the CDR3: TGTGCCAGCAGCTTTATGGGCGGGAGGATCGAGCAGTACTTC. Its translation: CASSFMGGRIEQYF.

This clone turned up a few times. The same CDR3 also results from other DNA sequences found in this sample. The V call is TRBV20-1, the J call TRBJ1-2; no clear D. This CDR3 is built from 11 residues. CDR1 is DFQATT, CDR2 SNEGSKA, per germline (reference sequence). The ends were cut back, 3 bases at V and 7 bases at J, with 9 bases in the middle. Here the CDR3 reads CSASRQVGYTF. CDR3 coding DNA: TGCAGTGCTAGTCGTCAGGTTGGCTACACCTTC.

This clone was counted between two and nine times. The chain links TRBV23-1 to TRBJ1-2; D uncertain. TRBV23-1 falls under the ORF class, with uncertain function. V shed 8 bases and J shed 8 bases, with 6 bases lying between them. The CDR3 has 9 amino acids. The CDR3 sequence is CASRRGYTF. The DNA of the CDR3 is TGCGCCAGCCGCCGCGGCTACACCTTC.

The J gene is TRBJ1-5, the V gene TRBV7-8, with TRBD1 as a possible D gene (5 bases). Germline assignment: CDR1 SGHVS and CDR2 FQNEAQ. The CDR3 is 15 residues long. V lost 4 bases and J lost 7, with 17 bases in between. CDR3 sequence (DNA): TGTGCCAGCAGCTATTCCTCGGGGCGGCGACAGCCCCAGCATTTT. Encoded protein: CASSYSSGRRQPQHF.

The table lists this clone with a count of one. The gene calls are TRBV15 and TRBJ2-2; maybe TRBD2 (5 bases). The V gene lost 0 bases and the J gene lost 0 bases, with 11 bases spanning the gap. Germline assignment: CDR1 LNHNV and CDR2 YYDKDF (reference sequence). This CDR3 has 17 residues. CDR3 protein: CATSRDKNSANTGELFF. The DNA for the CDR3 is TGTGCCACCAGCAGAGATAAGAATAGCGCGAACACCGGGGAGCTGTTTTTT.

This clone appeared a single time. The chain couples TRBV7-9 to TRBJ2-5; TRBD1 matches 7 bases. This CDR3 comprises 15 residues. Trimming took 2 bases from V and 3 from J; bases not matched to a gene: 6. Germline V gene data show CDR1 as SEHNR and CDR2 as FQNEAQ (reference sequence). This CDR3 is CASSLLGQTKETQYF. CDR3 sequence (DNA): TGTGCCAGCAGCTTATTGGGACAGACCAAAGAGACCCAGTACTTC.

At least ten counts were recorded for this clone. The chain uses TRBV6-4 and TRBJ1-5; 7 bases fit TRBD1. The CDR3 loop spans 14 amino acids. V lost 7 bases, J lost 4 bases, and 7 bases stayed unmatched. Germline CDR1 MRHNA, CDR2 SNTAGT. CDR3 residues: CASNHRDRNQPQHF. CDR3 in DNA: TGTGCCAGCAACCACCGGGACAGAAATCAGCCCCAGCATTTT.

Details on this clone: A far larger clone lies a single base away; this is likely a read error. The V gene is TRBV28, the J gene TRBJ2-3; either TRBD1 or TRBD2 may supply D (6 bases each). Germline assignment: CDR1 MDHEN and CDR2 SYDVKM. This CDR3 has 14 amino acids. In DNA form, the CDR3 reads TGTGTCAGCAGTGGGGGCGGGGAGACAGATACGCAGTATTTT. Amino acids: CVSSGGGETDTQYF.

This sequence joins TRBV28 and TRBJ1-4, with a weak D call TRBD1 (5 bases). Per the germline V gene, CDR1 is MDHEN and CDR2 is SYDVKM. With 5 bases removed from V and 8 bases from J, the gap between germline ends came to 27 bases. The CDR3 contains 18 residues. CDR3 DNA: TGTGCCAGCAGTCCCCAGGGTAGGGTGAATCGGCTGGGGGAAAAACTGTTTTTT. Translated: CASSPQGRVNRLGEKLFF.

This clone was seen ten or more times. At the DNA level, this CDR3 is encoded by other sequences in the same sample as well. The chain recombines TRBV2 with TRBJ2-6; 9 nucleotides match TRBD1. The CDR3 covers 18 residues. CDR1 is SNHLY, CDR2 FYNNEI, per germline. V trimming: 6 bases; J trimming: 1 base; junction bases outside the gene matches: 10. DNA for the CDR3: TGTGCCAGCAGGCCCCCGACAGGGGGATCTTCTGGGGCCAACGTCCTGACTTTC. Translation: CASRPPTGGSSGANVLTF. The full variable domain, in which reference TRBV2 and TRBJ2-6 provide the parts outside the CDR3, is EPEVTQTPSHQVTQMGQEVILRCVPISNHLYFYWYRQILGQKVEFLVSFYNNEISEKSEIFDDQFSVERPDGSNFTLKIRSTKLEDSAMYFCASRPPTGGSSGANVLTFGAGSRLTVL.

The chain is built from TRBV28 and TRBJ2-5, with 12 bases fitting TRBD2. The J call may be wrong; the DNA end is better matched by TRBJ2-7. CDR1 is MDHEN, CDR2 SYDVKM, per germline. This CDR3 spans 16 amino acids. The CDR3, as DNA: TGTGCCAGCAGTTGGGGACTAGCGGGCCAGACCTACGAGCAGTACTTC. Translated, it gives CASSWGLAGQTYEQYF.

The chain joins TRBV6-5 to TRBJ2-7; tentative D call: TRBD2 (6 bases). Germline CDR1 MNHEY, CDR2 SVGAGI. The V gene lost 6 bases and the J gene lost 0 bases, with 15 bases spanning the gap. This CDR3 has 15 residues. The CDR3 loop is CASSPSGPYSYEQYF. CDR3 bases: TGTGCCAGCAGCCCCAGCGGGCCATACTCCTACGAGCAGTACTTC.

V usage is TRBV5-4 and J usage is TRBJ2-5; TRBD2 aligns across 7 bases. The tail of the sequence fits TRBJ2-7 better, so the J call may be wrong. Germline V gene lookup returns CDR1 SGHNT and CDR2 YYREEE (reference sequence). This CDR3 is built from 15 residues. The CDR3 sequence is CASSLEPSGPYEQYF. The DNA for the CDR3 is TGTGCCAGCAGCTTGGAGCCTAGCGGCCCCTACGAGCAGTACTTC.

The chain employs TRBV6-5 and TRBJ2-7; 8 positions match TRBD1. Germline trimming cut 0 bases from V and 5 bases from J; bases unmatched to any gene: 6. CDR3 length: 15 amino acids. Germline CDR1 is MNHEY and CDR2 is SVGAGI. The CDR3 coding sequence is TGTGCCAGCAGTTACTCGAAGACAGGGGAGAACGAGCAGTACTTC. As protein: CASSYSKTGENEQYF.

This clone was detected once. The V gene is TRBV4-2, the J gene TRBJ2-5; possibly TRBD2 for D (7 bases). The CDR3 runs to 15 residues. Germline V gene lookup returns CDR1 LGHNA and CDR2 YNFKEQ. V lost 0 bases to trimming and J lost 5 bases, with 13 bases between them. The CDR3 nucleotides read TGTGCCAGCAGCCAAGAACGCGGGGGCCACGAGACCCAGTACTTC. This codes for CASSQERGGHETQYF.